A selection of T cell receptor beta chains follows, all from one sample in a study of regulatory T cells in long-lasting Graves disease. Using its own MiXCR run on the multiplex PCR reads, TCRdb lists one record per CDR3 protein. Seen here are hundreds of thousands of distinct CDR3 sequences, approximately 23% observed once, and the top ten hold about an eighth. The sequencing used peripheral blood mononuclear cells (PBMCs), collected when the disease was refractory, from a patient treated with antithyroid drugs. These receptors were collected from a female donor with Graves disease. Both conserved end residues are part of each CDR3. D genes are given only for firm matches. Some rows mark clone size as missing; the rest say once, few, many or name a class of expanded clone.

d_call | clone_size | j_call | v_call | cdr3_nt | cdr3_aa
TRBD2 | - | TRBJ2-1 | TRBV11-2 | TGTGCCAGCAGCCTCCTAGCGGGGCCCTCCTACAATGAGCAGTTCTTC | CASSLLAGPSYNEQFF
- | - | TRBJ2-7 | TRBV5-1 | TGCGCCAGCAGCGCCGGTCTTTGGAAGCAGTACTTC | CASSAGLWKQYF
TRBD1 | many | TRBJ2-7 | TRBV6-5 | TGTGCCAGCAGTTACTCCCCGGGACAGACCTACGAGCAGTACTTC | CASSYSPGQTYEQYF
TRBD2 | - | TRBJ2-3 | TRBV28 | TGTGCCAGCAGCACGACTGGCGGGAGTGCAGATACGCAGTATTTT | CASSTTGGSADTQYF
TRBD1 | many | TRBJ2-7 | TRBV28 | TGTGCCAGCAGTTCAGATTACAGGGGCGGCTCCTACGAGCAGTACTTC | CASSSDYRGGSYEQYF
- | many | TRBJ2-5 | TRBV2 | TGTGCCAGCAGGGGGGATCCCCCAGAGACCCAGTACTTC | CASRGDPPETQYF
TRBD1 | - | TRBJ1-2 | TRBV6-1 | TGTGCCAGCAGCGTCGACAGGGGCTATGGCTACACCTTC | CASSVDRGYGYTF
- | - | TRBJ1-2 | TRBV3-1 | TGTGCCAGCAGCCAGCAAAGCGAACTACAGGGTGCCTATGGCTACACCTTC | CASSQQSELQGAYGYTF
- | - | TRBJ1-6 | TRBV30 | TGTGCCTGGAGTGTACAGGGTAATTCGGGATCACCCCTCCACTTT | CAWSVQGNSGSPLHF
- | many | TRBJ1-1 | TRBV20-1 | TGCAGTGCTAGGAGGGGTGAAGCTTTCTTT | CSARRGEAFF
- | - | TRBJ2-4 | TRBV27 | TGTGCCAGCAGTTTGGATCTACGATCCAAAAACATTCAGTACTTC | CASSLDLRSKNIQYF
TRBD1 | many | TRBJ2-5 | TRBV28 | TGTGCCAGCAGCCCGCCCGGGACAGGGGCGATTGAGACCCAGTACTTC | CASSPPGTGAIETQYF
- | few | TRBJ1-3 | TRBV5-1 | TGCGCCAGCAGGCCCGGGACCCCCTCTGGAAACACCATATATTTT | CASRPGTPSGNTIYF
TRBD1 | few | TRBJ2-7 | TRBV6-1 | TGTGCCAGCAGTGCGGGACAGAGTGTTAGTATGGGCGAGCAGTACTTC | CASSAGQSVSMGEQYF
- | - | TRBJ1-4 | TRBV29-1 | TGCAGCGTTGATGGAGTAGGGTTTCCGAATGAAAAACTGTTTTTT | CSVDGVGFPNEKLFF
- | many | TRBJ1-1 | TRBV10-3 | TGTGCCATCAGTGGTGGATCAGGGACTGAAGCTTTCTTT | CAISGGSGTEAFF
TRBD2 | - | TRBJ2-7 | TRBV20-1 | TGCAGTGCTGCGCGACCTGGGGAGGGTTACTACGAGCAGTACTTC | CSAARPGEGYYEQYF
- | few | TRBJ2-7 | TRBV6-1 | TGTGCCAGCAGCTCAACCCATCACGAGCAGTACTTC | CASSSTHHEQYF
- | few | TRBJ1-1 | TRBV2 | TGTGCCAGCAGCTCTGGACAGCTACTGGGGGCTTTCTTT | CASSSGQLLGAFF
- | - | TRBJ1-6 | TRBV7-2 | TGTGCCAGCAGCTTACGGGACGGACCCAATAATTCACCCCTCCACTTT | CASSLRDGPNNSPLHF
TRBD1 | - | TRBJ2-5 | TRBV6-1 | TGTGCCAGCAACCCGACAGGGGGGCGAACAGAGACCCAGTACTTC | CASNPTGGRTETQYF
- | few | TRBJ2-2 | TRBV7-9 | TGTGCCAGCAGCGACTATCCTACCGCCGGGGAGCTGTTTTTT | CASSDYPTAGELFF
- | few | TRBJ2-3 | TRBV2 | TGTGCCAGCAGTAAACGGACGGCAGATACGCAGTATTTT | CASSKRTADTQYF
- | - | TRBJ2-7 | TRBV6-2/TRBV6-3 | TGTGCCAGCCGGGGGACAACTACCTACGAGCAGTACTTC | CASRGTTTYEQYF
- | - | TRBJ1-5 | TRBV6-1 | TGTGCCAGCAGTGAGCCGGATTTTTATCAGCCCCAGCATTTT | CASSEPDFYQPQHF
- | many | TRBJ1-1 | TRBV7-8 | TGTGCCAGCAGCCCGACACGGTTTCGGGATGAAGCTTTCTTT | CASSPTRFRDEAFF
- | many | TRBJ2-5 | TRBV7-2 | TGTGCCAGCAGCTTAGATCCCCGGGAGACCCAGTACTTC | CASSLDPRETQYF
TRBD2 | - | TRBJ2-5 | TRBV19 | TGTGCCAGTGCACGGGGGGGCGGATCCCAAGAGACCCAGTACTTC | CASARGGGSQETQYF
TRBD1 | - | TRBJ1-3 | TRBV19 | TGTGCCAGTAAGCCCGGGACAGATACTGGAAACACCATATATTTT | CASKPGTDTGNTIYF
- | - | TRBJ1-6 | TRBV19 | TGTGCCGCGAGGGGGTGGGCCTCTAATTCACCCCTCCACTTT | CAARGWASNSPLHF
TRBD1 | few | TRBJ1-2 | TRBV28 | TGTGCCAGCAGCACCGGGACAGGGGCTGTCTATGGCTACACCTTC | CASSTGTGAVYGYTF
- | few | TRBJ1-5 | TRBV4-1 | TGCGCCAGCAGCCAGGGTTGGGGGGGGTCCCAGCCCCAGCATTTT | CASSQGWGGSQPQHF